This section outlines one T cell receptor (beta chain) sequence together with its context. Its antigen is unknown. Template material for amplifying TCR beta CDR3 regions consisted of RNA transcripts. TCR CDR3 regions were first amplified by RT-PCR with HTBI primers. Using its own MiXCR run on the multiplex PCR reads, TCRdb lists one record per CDR3 protein. The sample lists over 450,000 distinct CDR3 sequences, under 15% occurring once. This specimen comes from a study of T cells in Graves' hyperthyroidism and ophthalmopathy. Across the study: Before treatment of any kind, peripheral blood was taken at initial diagnosis.

Study outcomes and limitations: Expanded thyroid clonotypes (above 0.001) were mostly also found in blood. The model's output predicted ophthalmopathy at a median of roughly 6.9 months prior to onset.

It was uncontrolled infection, other autoimmune disease, pregnancy or lactation that excluded patients. From germline, CDR1 is LNHDA and CDR2 SQIVND (reference sequence). The CDR3 length is 13 residues. Trimming pared 6 bases from V and 9 bases from J, leaving 15 bases between. The sequenced material came from blood. The sequence was obtained from a woman aged 18-29 years with Graves' hyperthyroidism. The rearrangement uses TRBV19 and TRBJ2-1; tentative D call: TRBD2 (6 bases). CDR3 in amino acids: CASRPRDFLEQFF. CDR3 bases: TGTGCCAGTAGGCCACGGGACTTCCTTGAGCAGTTCTTC.